Included here is one TCR beta chain sequence, with context. The CDR3 spans 14 residues. The germline CDR1 and CDR2 sequences are SGHTS and YDEGEE. Trimming cost V 1 base and J 8 bases, with 13 bases left between them. These data originate in a study of blood T cell repertoires in COVID-19. The overall study: Sources were T cells, B-cell-depleted T cells, or PBMCs; the material itself was cDNA or gDNA.

In the original workflow: Nucleated cell counts were estimated from reference gene primer amplification. Sequencing was performed with immunoSEQ multiplex PCR; in TCRdb, only in-frame clones are kept and a portion is missing. V and J calls plus clone size are reproduced from that table; the DNA served to infer D and trimming. The data contain more than 85,000 clones, about 85% of them singletons. This TCR came from a man aged 70 or older with acute or convalescent COVID-19. The sequencing input was peripheral blood. The chain has TRBV5-8 and TRBJ2-4, with D maybe TRBD2 (6 bases). CDR3 sequence: CASSLLSGDDIQYF. Here the CDR3 DNA reads TGTGCCAGCAGCTTGTTGTCGGGGGACGACATTCAGTACTTC.